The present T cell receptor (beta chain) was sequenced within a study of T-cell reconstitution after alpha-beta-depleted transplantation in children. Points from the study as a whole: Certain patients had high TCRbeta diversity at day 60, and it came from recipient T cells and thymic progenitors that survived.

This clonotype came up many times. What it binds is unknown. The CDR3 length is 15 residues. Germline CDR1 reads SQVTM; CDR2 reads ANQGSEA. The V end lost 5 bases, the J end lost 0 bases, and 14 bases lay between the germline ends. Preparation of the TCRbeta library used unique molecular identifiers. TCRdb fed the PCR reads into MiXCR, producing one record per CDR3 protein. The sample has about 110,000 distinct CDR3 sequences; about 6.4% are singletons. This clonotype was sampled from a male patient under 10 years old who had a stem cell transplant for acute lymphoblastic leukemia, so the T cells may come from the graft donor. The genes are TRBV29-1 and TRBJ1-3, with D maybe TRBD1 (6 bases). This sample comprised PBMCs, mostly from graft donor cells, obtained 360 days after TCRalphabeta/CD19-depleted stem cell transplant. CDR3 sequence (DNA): TGCAGCGTTTGGACAGTCTCGACCTCTGGAAACACCATATATTTT. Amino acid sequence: CSVWTVSTSGNTIYF.